This paragraph reports one T cell receptor beta chain. Its antigen is not known. Repertoires were generated with immunoSEQ multiplex PCR, while TCRdb's copy carries only in-frame clones and drops some. The sample lists about 2.4 million clones, 85% to 95% occurring once. This sample stems from a study of shared clonotypes between healthy human individuals. About the study: Participating donors consisted of a couple of women and a few men aged 18 to 49. General observations from the study: Generation probability values for non-shared clonotypes were lower than those for clonotypes shared by all four donors. Clonotype sharing among donors was thought likely to change with sequencing depth. A handful of donors held about 5% of naive CD4 clonotypes in common.

The sample consisted of naive CD4+ T cells sorted from blood. Subset indicated: CD45RA+ positively selected. This clonotype originated in a man younger than 30 in good health.

The CDR3 region has the DNA TGTGCCAGCACCCCCGGGGAAGCTAACTATGGCTACACCTTC. As protein: CASTPGEANYGYTF. The chain recombines TRBV7-9 with TRBJ1-2; the D is unclear. Trimming removed 7 bases at V and 0 bases at J, with 12 bases between. The CDR3 extends over 14 amino acids. CDR1 and CDR2 (germline): SEHNR, FQNEAQ (reference sequence).